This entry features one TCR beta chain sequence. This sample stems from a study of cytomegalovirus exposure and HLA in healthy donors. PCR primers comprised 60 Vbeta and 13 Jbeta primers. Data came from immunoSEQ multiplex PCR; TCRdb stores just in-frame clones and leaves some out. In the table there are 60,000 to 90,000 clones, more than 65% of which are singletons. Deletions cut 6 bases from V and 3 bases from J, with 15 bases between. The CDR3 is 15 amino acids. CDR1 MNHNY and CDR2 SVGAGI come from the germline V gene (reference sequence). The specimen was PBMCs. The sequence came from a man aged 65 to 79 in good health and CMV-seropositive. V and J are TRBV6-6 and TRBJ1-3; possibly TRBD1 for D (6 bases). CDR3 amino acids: CASRKGVLDGNTIYF. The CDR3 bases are TGTGCCAGCAGGAAGGGGGTCCTAGATGGAAACACCATATATTTT.